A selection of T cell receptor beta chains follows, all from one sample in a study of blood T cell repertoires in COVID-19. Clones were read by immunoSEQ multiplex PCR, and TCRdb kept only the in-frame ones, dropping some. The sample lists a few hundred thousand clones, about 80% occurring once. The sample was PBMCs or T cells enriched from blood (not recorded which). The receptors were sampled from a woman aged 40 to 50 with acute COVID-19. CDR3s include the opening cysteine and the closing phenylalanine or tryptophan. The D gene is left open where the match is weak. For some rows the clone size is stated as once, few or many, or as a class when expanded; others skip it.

CDR3aa: CASDSGGLPSTDTQYF
CDR3nt: TGTGCCAGCGATAGCGGGGGGCTACCTTCCACAGATACGCAGTATTTT
v_gene: TRBV2
abundance: .
j_gene: TRBJ2-3
d_gene: TRBD2

CDR3aa: CASSISRQVRTGELFF
CDR3nt: TGTGCCAGTAGTATATCCCGACAGGTCCGGACCGGGGAGCTGTTTTTT
v_gene: TRBV19
abundance: .
j_gene: TRBJ2-2
d_gene: .

CDR3aa: CASSRIRTGDYTEAFF
CDR3nt: TGTGCCAGCAGCCGTATCCGGACAGGGGATTACACTGAAGCTTTCTTT
v_gene: TRBV3-1/TRBV3-2
abundance: few
j_gene: TRBJ1-1
d_gene: TRBD1

CDR3aa: CASSSRGVHSYEQFF
CDR3nt: TGTGCCAGCAGTTCTCGGGGGGTTCATTCTTATGAGCAGTTCTTC
v_gene: TRBV6-5
abundance: .
j_gene: TRBJ2-1
d_gene: TRBD2

CDR3aa: CASSARTGSGVYNEQFF
CDR3nt: TGTGCCAGCAGTGCAAGGACAGGGAGCGGGGTTTACAATGAGCAGTTCTTC
v_gene: TRBV6-1
abundance: .
j_gene: TRBJ2-1
d_gene: .

CDR3aa: CASSPLAGGYEQYF
CDR3nt: TGTGCCAGCAGTCCGCTAGCGGGAGGCTACGAGCAGTACTTC
v_gene: TRBV28
abundance: .
j_gene: TRBJ2-7
d_gene: TRBD2

CDR3aa: CAWRTGAGPGNTIYF
CDR3nt: TGTGCCTGGCGGACAGGCGCGGGCCCTGGAAACACCATATATTTT
v_gene: TRBV30
abundance: .
j_gene: TRBJ1-3
d_gene: TRBD1

CDR3aa: CASRPPGLETQYF
CDR3nt: TGTGCCAGCAGGCCCCCAGGGCTAGAGACCCAGTACTTC
v_gene: TRBV7-9
abundance: .
j_gene: TRBJ2-5
d_gene: .

CDR3aa: CASSLGAGMGYEQYF
CDR3nt: TGTGCCAGCAGCTTAGGGGCAGGGATGGGATACGAGCAGTACTTC
v_gene: TRBV7-7
abundance: many
j_gene: TRBJ2-7
d_gene: .

CDR3aa: CASSLVRDNEETQYF
CDR3nt: TGTGCCAGCAGCTTAGTCCGGGACAACGAAGAGACCCAGTACTTC
v_gene: TRBV11-3
abundance: .
j_gene: TRBJ2-5
d_gene: .

CDR3aa: CASSAWTGANTEAFF
CDR3nt: TGTGCCAGCAGTGCATGGACAGGGGCGAACACTGAAGCTTTCTTT
v_gene: TRBV2
abundance: .
j_gene: TRBJ1-1
d_gene: TRBD1

CDR3aa: CASRERPNYGYTF
CDR3nt: TGTGCCAGCAGGGAGAGACCTAACTATGGCTACACCTTC
v_gene: TRBV2
abundance: .
j_gene: TRBJ1-2
d_gene: .

CDR3aa: CASSTDRVDNYNSPLHF
CDR3nt: TGCGCCAGCAGCACGGACAGGGTGGATAATTATAATTCACCCCTCCACTTT
v_gene: TRBV4-3
abundance: .
j_gene: TRBJ1-6
d_gene: TRBD1

CDR3aa: CASSLRGGNEQFF
CDR3nt: TGTGCCAGCAGTTTGAGAGGTGGGAATGAGCAGTTCTTC
v_gene: TRBV27
abundance: .
j_gene: TRBJ2-1
d_gene: .

CDR3aa: CASSPYRGSNQPQHF
CDR3nt: TGTGCCAGCAGTCCTTACAGGGGAAGCAATCAGCCCCAGCATTTT
v_gene: TRBV28
abundance: .
j_gene: TRBJ1-5
d_gene: TRBD1

CDR3aa: CASSFRLAGGQRTDTQYF
CDR3nt: TGTGCCAGCAGTTTCCGTCTAGCGGGAGGGCAGCGCACAGATACGCAGTATTTT
v_gene: TRBV27
abundance: .
j_gene: TRBJ2-3
d_gene: TRBD2

CDR3aa: CASSYSSRLEAFF
CDR3nt: TGTGCCAGCAGTTATTCGAGTAGACTCGAAGCTTTCTTT
v_gene: TRBV7-2
abundance: .
j_gene: TRBJ1-1
d_gene: .